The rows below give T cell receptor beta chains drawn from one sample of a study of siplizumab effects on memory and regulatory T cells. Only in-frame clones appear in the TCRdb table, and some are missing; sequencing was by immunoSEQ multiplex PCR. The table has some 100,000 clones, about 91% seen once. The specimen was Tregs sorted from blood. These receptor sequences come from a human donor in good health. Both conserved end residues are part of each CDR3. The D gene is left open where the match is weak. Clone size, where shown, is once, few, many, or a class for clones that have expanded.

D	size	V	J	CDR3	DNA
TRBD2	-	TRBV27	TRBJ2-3	CASSSTRLAASTDTQYF	TGTGCCAGCAGTTCGACCCGACTAGCGGCTAGCACAGATACGCAGTATTTT
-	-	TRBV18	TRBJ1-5	CASSPGLNPNQPQHF	TGTGCCAGCTCACCAGGCCTCAATCCCAATCAGCCCCAGCATTTT
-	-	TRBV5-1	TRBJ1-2	CASSLGTDFYGYTF	TGCGCCAGCAGCTTGGGGACGGACTTCTATGGCTACACCTTC
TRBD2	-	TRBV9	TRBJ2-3	CASSVAMTSGGLFAQYF	TGTGCCAGCAGCGTAGCAATGACTAGCGGGGGGTTGTTCGCGCAGTATTTT
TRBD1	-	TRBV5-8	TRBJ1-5	CASSPGTGSGQPQHF	TGTGCCAGCAGCCCCGGGACAGGGTCGGGCCAGCCCCAGCATTTT
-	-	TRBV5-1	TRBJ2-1	CASSFDWRATGGDEQFF	TGCGCCAGCAGCTTCGATTGGAGGGCCACCGGAGGCGATGAGCAGTTCTTC
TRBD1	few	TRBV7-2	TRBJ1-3	CASSYGGQGVSGNTIYF	TGTGCCAGCAGCTACGGGGGACAGGGGGTCTCTGGAAACACCATATATTTT
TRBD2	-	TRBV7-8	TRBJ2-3	CASSSRLAGGTDTQYF	TGTGCCAGCAGCTCCCGACTAGCGGGGGGCACAGATACGCAGTATTTT
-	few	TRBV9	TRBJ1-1	CASSVGPMLMNTEAFF	TGTGCCAGCAGCGTCGGACCGATGCTCATGAACACTGAAGCTTTCTTT
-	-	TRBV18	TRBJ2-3	CASSKDRHTDTQYF	TGTGCCAGCTCAAAGGACAGACACACAGATACGCAGTATTTT
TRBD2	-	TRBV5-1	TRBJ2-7	CASSEASGIAHEQYF	TGCGCCAGCAGCGAGGCTAGCGGGATTGCCCACGAGCAGTACTTC
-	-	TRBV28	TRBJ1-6	CASRAGGSYNSPLHF	TGTGCCAGCAGGGCTGGGGGCTCCTATAATTCACCCCTCCACTTT
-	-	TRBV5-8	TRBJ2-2	CASSLWQYTGELFF	TGTGCCAGCAGCTTGTGGCAGTACACCGGGGAGCTGTTTTTT
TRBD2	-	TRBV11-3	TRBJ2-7	CASSQASGISDEQYF	TGTGCCAGCAGCCAGGCTAGCGGGATAAGCGACGAGCAGTACTTC
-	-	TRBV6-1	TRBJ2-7	CASSSAAYEQYF	TGTGCCAGCAGCTCGGCGGCCTACGAGCAGTACTTC
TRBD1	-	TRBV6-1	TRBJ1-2	CASTPNLGQVGGYTF	TGTGCCAGCACCCCTAACCTTGGACAGGTGGGAGGCTACACCTTC
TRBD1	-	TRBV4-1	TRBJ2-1	CASSQGDRQFF	TGCGCCAGCAGCCAAGGGGACAGACAGTTCTTC
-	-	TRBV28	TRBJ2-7	CASSLKFYEQYF	TGTGCCAGCAGCCTAAAATTCTACGAGCAGTACTTC
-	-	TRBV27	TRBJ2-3	CASSFRDTQYF	TGTGCCAGCAGTTTCAGAGATACGCAGTATTTT
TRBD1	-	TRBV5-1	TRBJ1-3	CASSSGQPGNTIYF	TGCGCCAGCAGCTCGGGACAGCCTGGAAACACCATATATTTT
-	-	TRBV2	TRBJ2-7	CASSEVNILVYEQYF	TGTGCCAGCAGTGAAGTTAACATACTTGTATACGAGCAGTACTTC
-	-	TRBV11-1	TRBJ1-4	CASSLEPLDSGGEKLFF	TGTGCCAGCAGCTTAGAGCCTCTGGACTCGGGTGGAGAAAAACTGTTTTTT
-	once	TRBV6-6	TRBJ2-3	CASQRPGNTDTQYF	TGTGCCAGCCAACGCCCAGGGAACACAGATACGCAGTATTTT